This TCR beta chain was profiled in a study of identical twins. Study results and caveats: The study found weaker excess twin sharing in beta out-of-frame sequences. Memory repertoires lacked the insertion deficit that abundant cord blood beta clonotypes showed. Models came in too low on out-of-frame TCR alpha sharing in monozygotic twins.

The V gene's germline CDR1 is DFQATT and CDR2 SNEGSKA (reference sequence). The CDR3 is made up of 15 amino acids. V gave up 5 bases and J gave up 1 base, with 15 bases separating them. A note on this clonotype: Its antigen is still unknown.

A template switching step contributed a universal primer site, while unique molecular identifiers were present in the cDNA. TCRdb re-called the 5' RACE reads with MiXCR, one entry per CDR3 protein. Here the sample spans hundreds of thousands of distinct CDR3 sequences, around 6.1% being singletons. The receptor's source is a man aged 18 to 35 in good health. The chain is built from TRBV20-1 and TRBJ2-1, with D possibly being TRBD2 (5 bases). The specimen was naive T cells sorted from blood. The DNA of the CDR3 is TGCAGTGCTCTGGACTCAACAACGTCCTACAATGAGCAGTTCTTC. Translated, it gives CSALDSTTSYNEQFF.